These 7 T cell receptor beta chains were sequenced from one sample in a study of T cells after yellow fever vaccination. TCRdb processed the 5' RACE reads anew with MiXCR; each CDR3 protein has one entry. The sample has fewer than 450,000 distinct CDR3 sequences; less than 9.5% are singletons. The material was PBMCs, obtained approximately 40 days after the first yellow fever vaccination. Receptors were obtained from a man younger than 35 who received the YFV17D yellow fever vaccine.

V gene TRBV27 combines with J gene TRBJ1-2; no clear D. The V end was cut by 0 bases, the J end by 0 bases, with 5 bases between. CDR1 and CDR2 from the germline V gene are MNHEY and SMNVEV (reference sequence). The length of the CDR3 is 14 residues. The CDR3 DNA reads TGTGCCAGCAGTTTATCGAGTCCTAACTATGGCTACACCTTC. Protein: CASSLSSPNYGYTF.

CDR3: CASSVDVVGADTQYF. The CDR3 coding sequence is TGTGCCAGCAGCGTAGATGTGGTTGGAGCAGATACGCAGTATTTT. The chain has TRBV9 and TRBJ2-3, with D uncertain. V lost 0 bases and J 4 bases, leaving 12 bases between the germline ends. The CDR3 consists of 15 residues. The germline V gene has CDR1 SGDLS and CDR2 YYNGEE.

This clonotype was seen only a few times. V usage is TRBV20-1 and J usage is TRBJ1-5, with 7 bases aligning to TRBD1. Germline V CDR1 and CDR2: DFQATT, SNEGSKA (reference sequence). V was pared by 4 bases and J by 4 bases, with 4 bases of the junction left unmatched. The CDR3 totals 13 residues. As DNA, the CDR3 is TGCAGTGCTAATAGGGGGCGGAATCAGCCCCAGCATTTT. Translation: CSANRGRNQPQHF.

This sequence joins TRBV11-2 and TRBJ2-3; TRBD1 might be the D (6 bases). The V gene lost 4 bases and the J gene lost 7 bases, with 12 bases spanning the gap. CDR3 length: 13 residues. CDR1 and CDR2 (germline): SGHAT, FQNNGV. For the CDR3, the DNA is TGTGCCAGCAGCTCAAGACAGGATTATACGCAGTATTTT. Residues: CASSSRQDYTQYF.

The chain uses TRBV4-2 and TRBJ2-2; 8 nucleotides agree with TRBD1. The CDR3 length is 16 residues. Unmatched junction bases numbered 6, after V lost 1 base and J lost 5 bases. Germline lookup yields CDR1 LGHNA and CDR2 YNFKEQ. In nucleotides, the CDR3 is TGTGCCAGCAGCCAAGCTCAGGGGGCGCATACCGGGGAGCTGTTTTTT. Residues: CASSQAQGAHTGELFF.

The CDR3 sequence: CASSRQALRTHSYNEQFF. CDR3 nucleotides: TGCGCCAGCAGCAGACAGGCCCTGAGGACCCATTCCTACAATGAGCAGTTCTTC. The J gene is TRBJ2-1, the V gene TRBV5-1; maybe TRBD1 (6 bases). V was shortened by 4 bases and J by 1 base, with 21 bases between the two germline ends. Per germline, CDR1 SGHRS and CDR2 YFSETQ. The CDR3 spans 18 residues.

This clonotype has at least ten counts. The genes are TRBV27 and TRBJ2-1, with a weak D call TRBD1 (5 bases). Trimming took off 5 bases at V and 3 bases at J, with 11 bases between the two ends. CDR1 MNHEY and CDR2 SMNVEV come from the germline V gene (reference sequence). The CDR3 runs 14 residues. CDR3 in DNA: TGTGCCAGCAGTCTGCAGGGCAACTACAATGAGCAGTTCTTC. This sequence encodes CASSLQGNYNEQFF.